The 9 T cell receptor beta chains below all came from one sample that was sequenced in a study of blood T cell repertoires in COVID-19. Clones were read by immunoSEQ multiplex PCR, and TCRdb kept only the in-frame ones, dropping some. The data show around 30,000 clones, with over 75% seen just once and almost 8% held by the top ten. The sample was peripheral blood. These receptors originate from a woman in her 70s with active or convalescent COVID-19.

The CDR3 region is CASTPGTSKYEQYF. CDR3 nucleotides: TGCGCCAGCACCCCCGGGACTAGCAAATACGAGCAGTACTTC. The V and J genes are TRBV5-1 and TRBJ2-7; 9 nucleotides line up with TRBD2. CDR3 length: 14 amino acids. The junction had 8 bases not matched to a gene; V was cut back by 6 bases and J by 4 bases. Germline V gene sequence: CDR1 SGHRS, CDR2 YFSETQ.

The chain has TRBV7-2 and TRBJ1-2, with 9 bases fitting TRBD1. After removal of 1 base from V and 1 base from J, the junction contained 1 base not matched to a gene. From germline, CDR1 is SGHTA and CDR2 FQGNSA. The CDR3 is made up of 15 amino acids. Here the CDR3 DNA reads TGTGCCAGCAGCTTAGGGGGACAGGGTAACTATGGCTACACCTTC. It codes for CASSLGGQGNYGYTF. The variable domain in full, completed from reference TRBV7-2 and TRBJ1-2, reads GAGVSQSPSNKVTEKGKDVELRCDPISGHTALYWYRQSLGQGLEFLIYFQGNSAPDKSGLPSDRFSAERTGGSVSTLTIQRTQQEDSAVYLCASSLGGQGNYGYTFGSGTRLTVV.

This chain uses TRBV11-3 with TRBJ2-2, with TRBD2 matching over 8 bases. CDR3 length: 15 residues. V was pared by 5 bases and J by 2 bases, with 4 bases of the junction left unmatched. Germline V gene data show CDR1 as SGHNT and CDR2 as YENEEA. Written as DNA, the CDR3 is TGTGCCAGCAGCCAACTAGCGGCTAACACCGGGGAGCTGTTTTTT. Encoded protein: CASSQLAANTGELFF.

The chain employs TRBV25-1 and TRBJ1-4; 7 positions agree with TRBD1. The CDR3 is 14 amino acids. From germline, CDR1 is MGHDK and CDR2 SYGVNS. Unmatched junction bases numbered 5, after V lost 7 bases and J lost 3 bases. The DNA for the CDR3 is TGTGCCAGCACTCCCGACAGGGCTAATGAAAAACTGTTTTTT. Its translation is CASTPDRANEKLFF. Together with reference TRBV25-1 and TRBJ1-4, the CDR3 gives the full variable domain: EADIYQTPRYLVIGTGKKITLECSQTMGHDKMYWYQQDPGMELHLIHYSYGVNSTEKGDLSSESTVSRIRTEHFPLTLESARPSHTSQYLCASTPDRANEKLFFGSGTQLSVL.

The chain joins TRBV5-4 to TRBJ1-2; 7 nucleotides match TRBD1. The length of the CDR3 is 12 residues. J was trimmed by 8 bases and V by 4 bases; bases with no gene match: 5. Germline lookup yields CDR1 SGHNT and CDR2 YYREEE (reference sequence). The CDR3: CASSPSGGGYTF. In nucleotides, the CDR3 is TGTGCCAGCAGCCCTTCAGGGGGGGGCTACACCTTC.

The CDR3 sequence is CASSSPLDSSYEQYF. The CDR3 DNA sequence: TGTGCCAGCAGTTCCCCCCTGGACAGCTCCTACGAGCAGTACTTC. The chain employs TRBV6-5 and TRBJ2-7; weak D call: TRBD1 (6 bases). The V and J ends lost 4 bases and 0 bases respectively, with 13 bases between them. The CDR3 is made up of 15 amino acids. CDR1 MNHEY and CDR2 SVGAGI come from the germline V gene.

This chain connects TRBV5-4 to TRBJ1-2; 7 bases are shared with TRBD1. V dropped 0 bases and J dropped 4; count of bases not matched to a gene: 9. The germline V gene has CDR1 SGHNT and CDR2 YYREEE (reference sequence). The CDR3 loop spans 16 amino acids. The CDR3 loop is CASSLEGRGSVYGYTF. The CDR3 DNA sequence: TGTGCCAGCAGCTTGGAAGGCAGGGGGTCGGTCTATGGCTACACCTTC.

Only a few counts were recorded for this clone. The V call is TRBV30, the J call TRBJ1-5, with D unclear. Trimming left V 0 bases short and J 3 bases short, with 12 bases between. CDR1 and CDR2 (germline): GTSNPN, SVGIG (reference sequence). This CDR3 region has 15 residues. The CDR3 is CAWSVLGQPNQPQHF. The DNA for the CDR3 is TGTGCCTGGAGTGTTCTTGGGCAGCCCAATCAGCCCCAGCATTTT.

This chain links TRBV6-5 with TRBJ2-3; TRBD2 matches at 7 bases. Unmatched junction bases numbered 10, after V lost 10 bases and J lost 9 bases. From germline, CDR1 is MNHEY and CDR2 SVGAGI. The CDR3 has 12 amino acids. CDR3 residues: CAIGGGGWTQYF. DNA for the CDR3: TGTGCCATTGGGGGGGGAGGGTGGACGCAGTATTTT.